These 24 T cell receptor beta chains were all obtained from the same sample, sequenced in a study of Graves' ophthalmopathy and Graves' hyperthyroidism. RNA transcripts provided the template for amplifying TCR beta CDR3 regions. A first-round RT-PCR used HTBI primers, followed by a second-round multiplex PCR. TCRdb re-derived calls from the multiplex PCR reads in MiXCR, one entry per CDR3 protein. Of about 700,000 distinct CDR3 sequences in the sample, about 41% were seen once. The sequenced sample was peripheral blood. The source of these receptors is an adult man with Graves' ophthalmopathy.

This clonotype has a count of ten or more. One junction end does not reproduce the germline sequence, and a read error may be involved. The chain employs TRBV10-3 and TRBJ2-7; D possibly corresponds to TRBD2 (5 bases). Germline V lookup: CDR1 ENHRY, CDR2 SYGVKD. This CDR3 contains 17 residues. The CDR3 loop is CASSEAHTGSSSYEQYF. The CDR3 DNA sequence: TGTGCCAGCAGTGAAGCGCATACGGGATCTAGCTCCTACGAGCAGTACTTC.

This clonotype has ten or more counts. The rearrangement uses TRBV12-3 or TRBV12-4 and TRBJ1-2; D gene unclear. V lost 3 bases, J lost 2 bases, and 7 bases lay in between. The CDR3 is made up of 13 amino acids. CDR3 amino acids: CASSLRQNYGYTF. CDR3 coding DNA: TGTGCCAGCAGTTTGCGCCAGAACTATGGCTACACCTTC.

This clonotype was counted many times. The chain couples TRBV29-1 to TRBJ2-7; D is possibly TRBD1 or TRBD2 (5 bases each). V lost 5 bases to trimming and J lost 2 bases, with 19 bases between them. Germline CDR1 and CDR2: SQVTM and ANQGSEA. The CDR3 extends over 15 amino acids. CDR3 bases: TGCAGCGTTATACCACGAGGGACGGCCACCTACGAGCAGTACTTC. It encodes CSVIPRGTATYEQYF.

This rearrangement joins TRBV12-3 or TRBV12-4 to TRBJ2-7; 8 bases map to TRBD1. The CDR3 spans 16 residues. Trimming removed 0 bases from V and 7 bases from J; junction bases left unmatched: 11. The CDR3 here is CASSLAPGRGHGEQYF. In DNA, the CDR3 is TGTGCCAGCAGTTTAGCGCCCGGCAGGGGGCATGGTGAGCAGTACTTC.

This clonotype occurred many times. The rearrangement joins TRBV4-1 to TRBJ1-1, with D hard to call. The CDR3 sequence is 14 residues long. Germline V gives CDR1 MGHRA, CDR2 YSYEKL. V gave up 8 bases and J gave up 0 bases, with 13 bases separating them. CDR3 amino acids: CASRNSRMNTEAFF. The DNA of the CDR3 is TGCGCCAGCCGGAACAGCCGAATGAACACTGAAGCTTTCTTT.

This clonotype has a count of ten or more. V usage is TRBV7-9 and J usage is TRBJ1-1; TRBD1 might be the D (5 bases). Trimming stripped 4 bases from V and 6 bases from J, with 12 bases between. Germline CDR1 and CDR2: SEHNR and FQNEAQ (reference sequence). The CDR3 covers 13 residues. As DNA, the CDR3 is TGTGCCAGCAGCTGGGGAGACAGAGCTGAAGCTTTCTTT. Protein: CASSWGDRAEAFF.

The chain carries TRBV19 and TRBJ2-5; D unclear. Per the germline V gene, CDR1 is LNHDA and CDR2 is SQIVND (reference sequence). This CDR3 comprises 14 residues. V dropped 1 base and J dropped 0 bases, with 6 bases sitting between them. The CDR3 sequence: CASSIVLYQETQYF. As DNA, the CDR3 is TGTGCCAGTAGTATAGTTCTGTACCAAGAGACCCAGTACTTC.

Many counts were recorded for this clonotype. This rearrangement joins TRBV7-9 to TRBJ2-2; TRBD2 might be the D (5 bases). The CDR3 has 12 residues. Deletions cut 8 bases from V and 6 bases from J, with 10 bases between. Germline CDR1 is SEHNR and CDR2 is FQNEAQ (reference sequence). In nucleotides, the CDR3 is TGTGCCAGCTACCTTAGCGCCGGGGAGCTGTTTTTT. This translates into CASYLSAGELFF. The full variable domain, in which reference TRBV7-9 and TRBJ2-2 provide the parts outside the CDR3, is DTGVSQNPRHKITKRGQNVTFRCDPISEHNRLYWYRQTLGQGPEFLTYFQNEAQLEKSRLLSDRFSAERPKGSFSTLEIQRTEQGDSAMYLCASYLSAGELFFGEGSRLTVL.

The chain employs TRBV4-3 and TRBJ1-2; D perhaps matches TRBD1 (5 bases). The germline V gene encodes CDR1 LGHNA and CDR2 YSLEER. The germline V and J ends were trimmed by 0 bases and 5 bases, with 10 bases remaining between them. The CDR3 consists of 14 residues. The CDR3 coding sequence is TGCGCCAGCAGCCAAGAGAAGGGGTTTTATGGCTACACCTTC. This encodes CASSQEKGFYGYTF.

This clonotype came up a few times. The gene calls are TRBV5-1 and TRBJ2-7, with TRBD1 as a possible D gene (7 bases). Per the germline V gene, CDR1 is SGHRS and CDR2 is YFSETQ. The CDR3 extends over 17 amino acids. V lost 5 bases to trimming and J lost 0 bases, with 21 bases between them. The CDR3 is CASSLGPAGQSSYEQYF. CDR3 nucleotides: TGCGCCAGCAGTTTAGGCCCCGCGGGACAGAGCTCCTACGAGCAGTACTTC. Full variable domain (outside the CDR3, taken from reference TRBV5-1 and TRBJ2-7): KAGVTQTPRYLIKTRGQQVTLSCSPISGHRSVSWYQQTPGQGLQFLFEYFSETQRNKGNFPGRFSGRQFSNSRSEMNVSTLELGDSALYLCASSLGPAGQSSYEQYFGPGTRLTVT.

In its sample, this clonotype was seen once. One base away lies a much larger clone, so this may be a sequencing read error. The DNA for the CDR3 is TGCAGTGCTAGAGATCTCTCCCAGCGGGATTTCCACGAGCAGTACTTC. It is translated as CSARDLSQRDFHEQYF. The V call is TRBV20-1, the J call TRBJ2-7; TRBD2 matches at 7 bases. Trimming cost V 0 bases and J 5 bases; bases outside gene matches: 13. CDR1 is DFQATT, CDR2 SNEGSKA, per germline (reference sequence). This CDR3 region has 16 residues.

This clonotype was observed many times. The rearrangement links TRBV7-9 to TRBJ2-6; the D is unclear. The germline V gene has CDR1 SEHNR and CDR2 FQNEAQ (reference sequence). The CDR3 has 13 residues. Trimming took off 1 base at V and 9 bases at J, with 7 bases between the two ends. The CDR3 region is CASSLVGFNVLTF. Written as DNA, the CDR3 is TGTGCCAGCAGCTTAGTAGGATTCAACGTCCTGACTTTC.

Regarding this clonotype: A much larger clone lies a single base off, so this may be a read error. V and J are TRBV5-4 and TRBJ1-2, with TRBD1 as a possible D gene (6 bases). This CDR3 spans 14 amino acids. The V gene's germline CDR1 is SGHNT and CDR2 YYREEE (reference sequence). The V and J ends lost 5 bases and 6 bases respectively, with 17 bases between them. The CDR3, as DNA: TGTGCCAGCAGGTGGGCCGGGACAAGACATGGCTACACCTTC. The encoded protein is CASRWAGTRHGYTF. Complete variable domain (other parts from reference TRBV5-4 and TRBJ1-2): ETGVTQSPTHLIKTRGQQVTLRCSSQSGHNTVSWYQQALGQGPQFIFQYYREEENGRGNFPPRFSGLQFPNYSSELNVNALELDDSALYLCASRWAGTRHGYTFGSGTRLTVV.

This clonotype has a count of ten or more. The chain recombines TRBV24-1 with TRBJ2-5; no clear D gene. Germline V gene lookup returns CDR1 KGHDR and CDR2 SFDVKD. The CDR3 spans 13 residues. Between the trimmed V and J ends, which lost 1 base and 6 bases, there was a span of 8 bases. The CDR3 sequence is CATSDLLTQTQYF. The CDR3 nucleotides are TGTGCCACCAGTGATTTACTGACGCAGACCCAGTACTTC.

The CDR3 nucleotides read TGTGCCACCAGCAGTTTCGGGACGACTGAAGCTTTCTTT. It codes for CATSSFGTTEAFF. The J gene is TRBJ1-1, the V gene TRBV15; tentative D call: TRBD1 (5 bases). This CDR3 comprises 13 residues. Trimming took 3 bases from V and 5 from J, leaving 10 bases between them. Germline loops: CDR1 LNHNV, CDR2 YYDKDF (reference sequence).

The chain combines TRBV4-1 with TRBJ1-1; D is perhaps TRBD1 (6 bases). The CDR3 is 13 residues long. Trimming cost V 6 bases and J 1 base, with 9 bases left between them. Looked up from germline, CDR1 is MGHRA and CDR2 is YSYEKL. The chain's CDR3 is CASRLQGNTEAFF. The CDR3 region has the DNA TGCGCCAGCAGACTACAGGGGAACACTGAAGCTTTCTTT.

Turning to this clonotype: This sequence may be a read error, since a much larger clone differs from it by one base. This rearrangement joins TRBV4-1 to TRBJ1-1; D uncertain. Germline loops: CDR1 MGHRA, CDR2 YSYEKL. V was clipped by 3 bases and J by 1 base, with 15 bases between them. CDR3 length equals 16 residues. CDR3 residues: CASSHPESGWNTEAFF. In nucleotides, the CDR3 is TGCGCCAGCAGCCATCCTGAGAGCGGTTGGAACACTGAAGCTTTCTTT.

In this sample, this clonotype turned up many times. The chain uses TRBV10-2 and TRBJ2-2, with TRBD2 matching 10 bases. This CDR3 spans 16 amino acids. V shed 8 bases, J shed 4 bases, and the junction held 10 bases outside the gene matches. The germline CDR1 and CDR2 sequences are WSHSY and SAAADI. CDR3 loop: CASCKRGGLGTGELFF. The CDR3 DNA sequence: TGCGCCAGCTGTAAGCGGGGGGGCCTTGGCACCGGGGAGCTGTTTTTT.

The sample holds many counts of this clonotype. The chain links TRBV5-8 to TRBJ1-2; TRBD1 agrees at 8 bases. Germline loops: CDR1 SGHTS, CDR2 YDEGEE. The junction had 5 bases not matched to a gene; V was cut back by 1 base and J by 3 bases. CDR3 length: 15 residues. The DNA for the CDR3 is TGTGCCAGCAGCTTGCGGGCAGGGGGCGACTATGGCTACACCTTC. Translation: CASSLRAGGDYGYTF.

This clonotype showed up many times. The gene calls are TRBV14 and TRBJ1-6; D not resolved. The germline CDR1 and CDR2 sequences are SGHDN and FVKESK. The CDR3 sequence is 13 residues long. Trimming shortened V by 4 bases and J by 7 bases, and 8 bases separated the two germline ends. The CDR3, as DNA: TGTGCCAGCAGCCCGCTGGGGAATTCACCCCTCCACTTT. This codes for CASSPLGNSPLHF.

The chain joins TRBV25-1 to TRBJ2-1; D unresolved. Per germline, CDR1 MGHDK and CDR2 SYGVNS. There are 14 residues in the CDR3. Trimming shortened V by 1 base and J by 4 bases, and 8 bases separated the two germline ends. The CDR3 spells CASSESGPYNEQFF. DNA of the CDR3: TGTGCCAGCAGTGAATCGGGTCCTTACAATGAGCAGTTCTTC.

This chain connects TRBV2 to TRBJ2-6, with unresolved D. This CDR3 has 16 amino acids. V lost 5 bases and J lost 0, with 11 bases in between. Germline V lookup: CDR1 SNHLY, CDR2 FYNNEI. This CDR3 is CASSSLANSGANVLTF. DNA of the CDR3: TGTGCCAGCAGTAGCCTCGCAAACTCTGGGGCCAACGTCCTGACTTTC.

The V call is TRBV12-3 or TRBV12-4, the J call TRBJ1-3; weak D call: TRBD1 (5 bases). V lost 3 bases and J 5 bases, leaving 11 bases between the germline ends. The CDR3 runs 14 residues. The CDR3 sequence: CASSLVGGRNTIYF. CDR3 nucleotides: TGTGCCAGCAGTTTGGTTGGGGGAAGAAACACCATATATTTT.

Ten or more counts support this clonotype. The V and J genes are TRBV6-2 or TRBV6-3 and TRBJ2-7; D gene uncertain. V lost 2 bases, J lost 4 bases, and 3 bases lay in between. CDR3 length equals 11 residues. CDR1 and CDR2 (germline): MNHEY, SVGEGT. The CDR3 DNA reads as TGTGCCAGCAGTTACGTTTACGAGCAGTACTTC. This translates into CASSYVYEQYF.